These 12 T cell receptor beta chains came from one sample sequenced in a study of blood T cell repertoires in COVID-19 (dated by TCRdb to about 2020). The library was obtained by the immunoSEQ multiplex PCR assay. This immuneACCESS table, as held by TCRdb, lists in-frame sequences with V and J called but not all clones. Of the missing ones, under half trace to an unresolved V gene in checked studies; the others have no known cause. For this sample the table gives some 250,000 clones, of which 75% to 90% were detected only once. The leading ten clones occupy under 9.5% of the sample. The sample consisted of PBMCs or T cells enriched from blood (not recorded which). The receptor source for this set is a man aged 35 to 55 who had recovered from COVID-19.

The chain joins TRBV4-2 to TRBJ2-2; D perhaps matches TRBD2 (5 bases). V lost 1 base and J 1 base, leaving 13 bases between the germline ends. Germline V gene lookup returns CDR1 LGHNA and CDR2 YNFKEQ. The CDR3 covers 17 residues. The CDR3 here is CASSQVNSGRNTGELFF. The CDR3 DNA sequence: TGTGCCAGCAGCCAAGTTAATTCGGGGAGGAACACCGGGGAGCTGTTTTTT.

This chain uses TRBV5-8 with TRBJ2-2, with a weak D call TRBD2 (5 bases). CDR1 is SGHTS, CDR2 YDEGEE, per germline. The V and J ends lost 4 bases and 1 base respectively, with 8 bases between them. This CDR3 region has 14 residues. The CDR3 spells CASSPGRNTGELFF. The CDR3 DNA reads TGTGCCAGCAGCCCGGGAAGGAACACCGGGGAGCTGTTTTTT.

The chain has TRBV7-6 and TRBJ2-7, with TRBD1 matching over 9 bases. The J segment lost 1 base and the V segment lost 6 bases, leaving 7 bases of the junction unmatched. The germline CDR1 and CDR2 sequences are SGHVS and FNYEAQ. The CDR3 totals 15 residues. The CDR3 is CASSSPGQGSYEQYF. The DNA of the CDR3 is TGTGCCAGCAGTTCCCCGGGACAGGGATCCTACGAGCAGTACTTC.

The gene calls are TRBV9 and TRBJ2-5; 8 bases match TRBD1. V lost 0 bases and J lost 1; bases outside the gene matches: 8. There are 17 residues in the CDR3. Germline V gene sequence: CDR1 SGDLS, CDR2 YYNGEE. The CDR3 reads CASSVEGGQGVQETQYF. The CDR3 coding sequence is TGTGCCAGCAGCGTAGAAGGCGGACAGGGTGTCCAAGAGACCCAGTACTTC.

This rearrangement joins TRBV29-1 to TRBJ2-5; 10 bases are a match to TRBD1. The ends lost 7 bases at V and 4 bases at J; junction bases unmatched: 12. Germline lookup yields CDR1 SQVTM and CDR2 ANQGSEA. CDR3 size: 15 residues. The chain's CDR3 is CSASPGQGIGETQYF. CDR3 DNA sequence: TGCAGCGCTTCTCCGGGACAGGGGATAGGAGAGACCCAGTACTTC.

The chain recombines TRBV18 with TRBJ1-6; D unclear. Trimming stripped 0 bases from V and 7 bases from J, with 7 bases between. This CDR3 comprises 14 residues. Germline V CDR1 and CDR2: KGHSH, LQKENI. This CDR3 is CASSPPGRNSPLHF. DNA for the CDR3: TGTGCCAGCTCACCACCCGGGAGAAATTCACCCCTCCACTTT.

The chain couples TRBV20-1 to TRBJ2-2; TRBD2 is a possible D gene (6 bases). CDR3 length: 15 residues. Germline V lookup: CDR1 DFQATT, CDR2 SNEGSKA (reference sequence). Trimming removed 3 bases at V and 4 bases at J, with 15 bases between. In nucleotides, the CDR3 is TGCAGTGCTAGTGAAACTGGACTACCCACCGGGGAGCTGTTTTTT. Translated, it gives CSASETGLPTGELFF.

The rearrangement joins TRBV4-3 to TRBJ1-2; TRBD1 matches at 8 bases. Germline V gene sequence: CDR1 LGHNA, CDR2 YSLEER. This CDR3 is 15 amino acids long. Trimming cost V 0 bases and J 4 bases; bases outside gene matches: 4. The CDR3, as DNA: TGCGCCAGCAGCCAAGATGCTCAGGGGGCCTATGGCTACACCTTC. It specifies CASSQDAQGAYGYTF.

The genes are TRBV27 and TRBJ1-4; D unclear. This CDR3 spans 15 amino acids. Trimming removed 0 bases at V and 5 bases at J, with 10 bases between. In germline, CDR1 is MNHEY, CDR2 SMNVEV (reference sequence). CDR3 nucleotides: TGTGCCAGCAGTTTATCGCGACTTGCCAATGAAAAACTGTTTTTT. This encodes CASSLSRLANEKLFF.

Written as DNA, the CDR3 is TGCGCCAGCAGCCAAGAGTGGGGGGTATCCCGCTATGGCTACACCTTC. This sequence encodes CASSQEWGVSRYGYTF. The chain recombines TRBV4-1 with TRBJ1-2, with a weak D call TRBD1 (5 bases). CDR3 length equals 16 residues. Trimming stripped 0 bases from V and 4 bases from J, with 15 bases between. Germline V lookup: CDR1 MGHRA, CDR2 YSYEKL.

The V and J genes are TRBV7-9 and TRBJ1-1, with D tentatively TRBD1 (5 bases). Germline V lookup: CDR1 SEHNR, CDR2 FQNEAQ (reference sequence). V was shortened by 4 bases and J by 4 bases, with 13 bases between the two germline ends. This CDR3 has 14 residues. As DNA, the CDR3 is TGTGCCAGCAGCTACCCAGGGAGGGGCACTGAAGCTTTCTTT. Translating it yields CASSYPGRGTEAFF. Together with reference TRBV7-9 and TRBJ1-1, the CDR3 gives the full variable domain: DTGVSQNPRHKITKRGQNVTFRCDPISEHNRLYWYRQTLGQGPEFLTYFQNEAQLEKSRLLSDRFSAERPKGSFSTLEIQRTEQGDSAMYLCASSYPGRGTEAFFGQGTRLTVV.

The chain employs TRBV10-2 and TRBJ2-7; 10 positions agree with TRBD2. There are 17 residues in the CDR3. The trim removed 5 bases at V and 1 base at J, leaving 11 bases unmatched. In germline, CDR1 is WSHSY, CDR2 SAAADI. The CDR3 region is CASSSSGGTPPSYEQYF. CDR3 in DNA: TGCGCCAGCAGTTCTAGCGGGGGTACCCCCCCGTCCTACGAGCAGTACTTC.